The 4 T cell receptor beta chains reported below all come from one sample, sequenced in a study of shared clonotypes between healthy human individuals. Profiling relied on immunoSEQ multiplex PCR, and the TCRdb table lists in-frame clones only, not all of them. The data show a few million clones, over 90% seen once. Material: naive CD4+ T cells from PBMCs. The subset was: CD45RA+ positively selected. Receptors originate from a man aged 18 to 30 in good health. Some clones in this sample may be carry-over from other donors' samples.

V and J are TRBV4-1 and TRBJ2-1; unclear D gene. The CDR3 totals 17 residues. Germline CDR1 MGHRA, CDR2 YSYEKL. V lost 3 bases and J 6 bases, leaving 21 bases between the germline ends. In nucleotides, the CDR3 is TGCGCCAGCAGCCAGAGAAGAAGCCGGAGACCCGTCAATGAGCAGTTCTTC. Its protein product is CASSQRRSRRPVNEQFF.

CDR3 DNA: TGTGCCTGGAGTGTATTTTATGGTTTAGCTGGCACAGATACGCAGTATTTT. It translates to CAWSVFYGLAGTDTQYF. V usage is TRBV30 and J usage is TRBJ2-3, with D hard to call. V shed 0 bases and J shed 1 base, with 17 bases lying between them. Germline V lookup: CDR1 GTSNPN, CDR2 SVGIG (reference sequence). CDR3 length: 17 residues. Supplemented by reference TRBV30 and TRBJ2-3, the full variable domain reads SQTIHQWPATLVQPVGSPLSLECTVEGTSNPNLYWYRQAAGRGLQLLFYSVGIGQISSEVPQNLSASRPQDRQFILSSKKLLLSDSGFYLCAWSVFYGLAGTDTQYFGPGTRLTVL.

CDR3 in amino acids: CASSPTPRLAVSTDTQYF. CDR3 in DNA: TGTGCCAGCAGCCCGACTCCTAGACTAGCTGTAAGCACAGATACGCAGTATTTT. The rearrangement uses TRBV7-6 and TRBJ2-3, with 7 bases fitting TRBD2. CDR3 length: 18 residues. V shed 5 bases and J 0 bases; nucleotides not matched to a gene: 14. The germline CDR1 and CDR2 sequences are SGHVS and FNYEAQ.

As to this clone: The junction and the germline gene differ at one end; a read error may be behind it. This rearrangement joins TRBV6-5 to TRBJ1-1; possibly TRBD1 for D (6 bases). This CDR3 comprises 14 residues. Germline CDR1 MNHEY, CDR2 SVGAGI. The CDR3 loop reads CASSPDSFATFASF. The CDR3 bases are TGTGCCAGCAGCCCGGACAGCTTCGCGACTTTTGCTTCCTTT.